One sample yielded the 16 T cell receptor beta chains listed below, sequenced in a study of T cells in Graves' hyperthyroidism and ophthalmopathy. RNA transcripts were the template for amplifying TCR beta CDR3 regions. First-round RT-PCR targeting the TCR CDR3 was performed with the HTBI primer set. TCRdb redid the calling of the multiplex PCR reads with MiXCR, one entry per CDR3 protein. The data hold hundreds of thousands of distinct CDR3 sequences, with approximately 17% observed a single time. Input material: blood. Receptors originate from a woman aged 18-29 years with Graves' ophthalmopathy.

The chain couples TRBV6-2 or TRBV6-3 to TRBJ1-2; a weak D match, TRBD1 (6 bases). Trimming shortened V by 11 bases and J by 0 bases, and 13 bases separated the two germline ends. This CDR3 is built from 13 residues. CDR1 and CDR2 (germline): MNHEY, SVGEGT. This chain's CDR3 is CAVRDTSNYGYTF. As DNA, the CDR3 is TGTGCCGTACGGGACACTTCTAACTATGGCTACACCTTC.

The chain carries TRBV5-1 and TRBJ1-4; no reliable D call. Germline loops: CDR1 SGHRS, CDR2 YFSETQ. The V end was cut by 8 bases, the J end by 0 bases, with 11 bases between. This CDR3 is built from 14 residues. The CDR3 loop reads CASRVSATNEKLFF. As DNA, the CDR3 is TGCGCCAGTCGCGTCAGTGCAACTAATGAAAAACTGTTTTTT.

The chain has TRBV12-3 or TRBV12-4 and TRBJ2-1; unclear D gene. The CDR3 runs to 15 residues. V was trimmed by 2 bases and J by 5 bases, leaving 13 bases between them. CDR3 residues: CASSLLQENNNEQFF. The CDR3 DNA reads as TGTGCCAGCAGTTTATTGCAAGAGAATAACAATGAGCAGTTCTTC.

This clonotype was recorded many times. This chain uses TRBV30 with TRBJ1-4; no clear D gene. Germline lookup yields CDR1 GTSNPN and CDR2 SVGIG (reference sequence). The CDR3 length is 11 residues. Trimming pared 8 bases from V and 8 bases from J, leaving 12 bases between. DNA for the CDR3: TGTGCCGGTGACAAGGGCGAAAAACTGTTTTTT. This codes for CAGDKGEKLFF.

This clonotype was detected many times. The rearrangement uses TRBV19 and TRBJ1-1, with TRBD1 identical over 7 bases. Germline CDR1 and CDR2: LNHDA and SQIVND (reference sequence). The CDR3 loop spans 15 amino acids. V was pared by 5 bases and J by 1 base, with 7 bases of the junction left unmatched. The DNA of the CDR3 is TGTGCCAGTAGTGCAACAGGGGCGGGGAACACTGAAGCTTTCTTT. Protein product: CASSATGAGNTEAFF.

This clonotype was found many times. The rearrangement links TRBV28 to TRBJ2-2; D is perhaps TRBD2 (5 bases). In germline, CDR1 is MDHEN, CDR2 SYDVKM. V dropped 5 bases and J dropped 4 bases, with 23 bases sitting between them. The CDR3 has 18 amino acids. CDR3 sequence (DNA): TGTGCCAGCAGTCCCGAAACCGATTACCTTACTAGCACCGGGGAGCTGTTTTTT. This sequence encodes CASSPETDYLTSTGELFF.

In its sample, this clonotype was seen many times. V gene TRBV30 combines with J gene TRBJ2-2; no reliable D call. CDR3 size: 13 residues. V lost 3 bases and J 7 bases, leaving 12 bases between the germline ends. Germline lookup yields CDR1 GTSNPN and CDR2 SVGIG (reference sequence). The CDR3 nucleotides are TGTGCCTGGAGAATGGTCTCAATCGGGGAGCTGTTTTTT. Translation: CAWRMVSIGELFF.

This clonotype was observed many times. The chain links TRBV20-1 to TRBJ1-5, with D hard to call. The germline V gene encodes CDR1 DFQATT and CDR2 SNEGSKA (reference sequence). The germline V and J ends were trimmed by 3 bases and 5 bases, with 11 bases remaining between them. The CDR3 length is 13 residues. The CDR3 DNA follows: TGCAGTGCTAGGGGCAGGATCGATCAGCCCCAGCATTTT. Translating it yields CSARGRIDQPQHF.

This clonotype came up many times. V gene TRBV6-2 or TRBV6-3 combines with J gene TRBJ2-3, with D possibly TRBD2 on 6 matching bases. V lost 2 bases and J lost 4, with 16 bases in between. The CDR3 is 16 amino acids. The germline CDR1 and CDR2 sequences are MNHEY and SVGEGT. CDR3 loop: CASSYQNVAASDTQYF. CDR3 coding DNA: TGTGCCAGCAGTTACCAGAACGTAGCGGCCTCAGATACGCAGTATTTT.

There are a few counts of this clonotype. CDR3 loop: CASSLLMGGVSEKLFF. The CDR3 coding sequence is TGTGCCAGCAGCCTCCTGATGGGGGGCGTATCTGAAAAACTGTTTTTT. The chain combines TRBV11-2 with TRBJ1-4; tentatively, D is TRBD1 (6 bases). The CDR3 is 16 residues long. Trimming removed 5 bases from V and 7 bases from J, with 20 bases in between. Germline CDR1 SGHAT, CDR2 FQNNGV.

In its sample, this clonotype was seen many times. The chain recombines TRBV11-3 with TRBJ2-1; TRBD1 might be the D (7 bases). The ends were cut back, 7 bases at V and 10 bases at J, with 14 bases in the middle. Germline V gene data show CDR1 as SGHNT and CDR2 as YENEEA. The length of the CDR3 is 12 residues. Here the CDR3 reads CASTHGGGEQFF. In DNA form, the CDR3 reads TGTGCCAGCACTCACGGAGGGGGCGAGCAGTTCTTC.

A few counts support this clonotype. V gene TRBV6-6 combines with J gene TRBJ2-2; D uncertain. Between the trimmed V and J ends, which lost 0 bases and 6 bases, there was a span of 5 bases. The CDR3 is 13 residues long. The germline CDR1 and CDR2 sequences are MNHNY and SVGAGI (reference sequence). CDR3 amino acids: CASSYSTAGELFF. In DNA, the CDR3 is TGTGCCAGCAGTTACTCGACCGCCGGGGAGCTGTTTTTT.

This clonotype was counted between two and nine times. The chain links TRBV7-2 to TRBJ2-5, with a tentative D call TRBD1 (5 bases). V was pared by 4 bases and J by 0 bases, with 9 bases between. Per germline, CDR1 SGHTA and CDR2 FQGNSA. CDR3 length: 14 residues. The CDR3 here is CASSWTRDQETQYF. The CDR3 region has the DNA TGTGCCAGCAGCTGGACAAGAGACCAAGAGACCCAGTACTTC. Full variable domain (remainder filled in from reference TRBV7-2 and TRBJ2-5): GAGVSQSPSNKVTEKGKDVELRCDPISGHTALYWYRQSLGQGLEFLIYFQGNSAPDKSGLPSDRFSAERTGGSVSTLTIQRTQQEDSAVYLCASSWTRDQETQYFGPGTRLLVL.

This clonotype has a count of ten or more. DNA for the CDR3: TGTGCCAGCAGCCGGACTAGCCGTAGCACAGATACGCAGTATTTT. Its protein product is CASSRTSRSTDTQYF. The chain carries TRBV7-2 and TRBJ2-3; 8 nucleotides match TRBD2. The CDR3 totals 15 residues. From germline, CDR1 is SGHTA and CDR2 FQGNSA. Trimming cost V 5 bases and J 0 bases; bases outside gene matches: 4.

This clonotype was picked up many times. V and J are TRBV7-8 and TRBJ2-3, with a tentative D call TRBD2 (6 bases). With 1 base removed from V and 0 bases from J, the gap between germline ends came to 11 bases. Germline V gene lookup returns CDR1 SGHVS and CDR2 FQNEAQ. This CDR3 region has 16 residues. The CDR3 coding sequence is TGTGCCAGCAGCTTAGTTGGTGGGGGGAGCACAGATACGCAGTATTTT. Its protein product is CASSLVGGGSTDTQYF.

The table lists this clonotype with a few counts. The CDR3 reads CASSESQALGYEQYF. As DNA, the CDR3 is TGTGCCAGCAGTGAGTCACAGGCGTTGGGGTACGAGCAGTACTTC. The chain combines TRBV6-1 with TRBJ2-7, with a possible D match to TRBD1 (5 bases). Deletions cut 3 bases from V and 4 bases from J, with 16 bases between. Germline values: CDR1 MNHNS, CDR2 SASEGT. The CDR3 totals 15 residues.